This T cell receptor (beta chain) is drawn from a study of T cells in pancreatic ductal adenocarcinoma. Germline-derived CDR1 and CDR2 are SGHTA and FQGNSA. CDR3 size: 13 residues. V was clipped by 6 bases and J by 2 bases, with 9 bases between them. Surgery without prior neoadjuvant therapy was the treatment of the selected pancreatic ductal adenocarcinoma patients. TCRdb's copy holds only in-frame clones and misses some; the assay was immunoSEQ multiplex PCR. The table includes around 9,300 clones, 89% detected once. V usage is TRBV7-2 and J usage is TRBJ2-3; D gene uncertain. Sequencing was done on a sample of PBMCs. This receptor was identified in a human donor with pancreatic ductal adenocarcinoma. CDR3 loop: CASRRVPTDTQYF. In nucleotides, the CDR3 is TGTGCCAGCAGACGAGTTCCCACAGATACGCAGTATTTT.